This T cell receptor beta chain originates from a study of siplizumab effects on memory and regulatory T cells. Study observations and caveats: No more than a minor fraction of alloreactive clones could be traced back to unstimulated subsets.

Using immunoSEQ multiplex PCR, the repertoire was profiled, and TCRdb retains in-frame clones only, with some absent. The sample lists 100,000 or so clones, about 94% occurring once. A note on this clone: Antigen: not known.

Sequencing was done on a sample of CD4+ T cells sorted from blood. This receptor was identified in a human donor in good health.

CDR3 in DNA: TGTGCCAGCAGTCCCGGGACTAGCGGGAGCGGTGAGCAGTTCTTC. It translates to CASSPGTSGSGEQFF. J is TRBJ2-1 and V is TRBV5-4; 14 bases align to TRBD2. The CDR3 consists of 15 residues. V trimming: 5 bases; J trimming: 9 bases; junction bases outside the gene matches: 7. Germline CDR1 and CDR2: SGHNT and YYREEE (reference sequence).